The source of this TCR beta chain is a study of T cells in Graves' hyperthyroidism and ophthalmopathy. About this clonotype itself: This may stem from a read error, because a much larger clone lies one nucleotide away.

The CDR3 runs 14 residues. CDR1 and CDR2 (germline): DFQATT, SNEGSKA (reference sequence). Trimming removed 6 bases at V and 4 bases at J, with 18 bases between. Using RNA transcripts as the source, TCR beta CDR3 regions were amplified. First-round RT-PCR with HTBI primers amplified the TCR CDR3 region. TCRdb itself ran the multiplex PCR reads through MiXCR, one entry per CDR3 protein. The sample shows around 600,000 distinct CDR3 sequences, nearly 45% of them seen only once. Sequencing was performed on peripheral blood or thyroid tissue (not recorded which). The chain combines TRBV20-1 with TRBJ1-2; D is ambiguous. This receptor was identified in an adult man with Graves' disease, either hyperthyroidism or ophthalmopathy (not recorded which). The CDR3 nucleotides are TGCAGTGCGGTTGTAGGGCTATTGAGCTATGGCTACACCTTC. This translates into CSAVVGLLSYGYTF.